This T cell receptor beta chain was documented in a study of blood T cell repertoires in COVID-19. At the level of the study: From T cells, B-cell-depleted T cells, or PBMCs came the material, which was cDNA or gDNA.

Libraries were prepared by immunoSEQ multiplex PCR; TCRdb keeps only in-frame clonotypes and omits some of them. The sample lists more than 85,000 clones, over 75% occurring once. V lost 10 bases, J lost 0 bases, and 13 bases lay in between. The CDR3 runs to 14 residues. CDR1 is SNHLY, CDR2 FYNNEI, per germline. This clonotype originated in a man in his forties or fifties with acute or convalescent COVID-19. The sequencing input was peripheral blood. The chain joins TRBV2 to TRBJ1-3, with a possible D match to TRBD1 (5 bases). In DNA form, the CDR3 reads TGTGCCACCGCCGTGGACAACTCTGGAAACACCATATATTTT. Residues: CATAVDNSGNTIYF.